These 20 T cell receptor beta chains share one sample of origin, sequenced in a study of T cell changes during pregnancy in multiple sclerosis. Some clones are missing from TCRdb's copy, which holds only in-frame ones; the method was immunoSEQ multiplex PCR. This table has roughly 39,000 clones, approximately 92% appearing once. The input for sequencing was CD8+ T cells from peripheral blood mononuclear cells, taken after pregnancy. These receptors were taken from a female donor with multiple sclerosis, enrolled in a pregnancy study.

The V and J genes are TRBV5-5 and TRBJ2-7; D is ambiguous. In germline, CDR1 is SGHKS, CDR2 YYEKEE (reference sequence). This CDR3 is built from 15 residues. With 0 bases removed from V and 2 bases from J, the gap between germline ends came to 12 bases. The chain's CDR3 is CASSLVATEAYEQYF. For the CDR3, the DNA is TGTGCCAGCAGCTTGGTGGCTACCGAGGCCTACGAGCAGTACTTC.

The V call is TRBV7-6, the J call TRBJ2-5, with D possibly being TRBD2 (6 bases). The germline V gene encodes CDR1 SGHVS and CDR2 FNYEAQ. The CDR3 covers 13 residues. The V end lost 6 bases, the J end lost 2 bases, and 10 bases lay between the germline ends. The DNA of the CDR3 is TGTGCCAGCAGTGGGGGGATACAAGAGACCCAGTACTTC. Encoded protein: CASSGGIQETQYF.

Turning to this clone: Other nucleotide sequences from this sample produce the same CDR3. This chain uses TRBV6-4 with TRBJ2-3, with D tentatively TRBD2 (6 bases). The V end lost 0 bases, the J end lost 3 bases, and 13 bases lay between the germline ends. CDR1 is MRHNA, CDR2 SNTAGT, per germline. CDR3 length: 16 amino acids. The CDR3 DNA reads as TGTGCCAGCAGTGACTCGACTAGTGGAGGAACAGATACGCAGTATTTT. Protein product: CASSDSTSGGTDTQYF.

Only a few counts were recorded for this clone. This sequence joins TRBV6-4 and TRBJ1-2, with D possibly TRBD1 on 5 matching bases. The CDR3 consists of 15 residues. V was trimmed by 2 bases and J by 7 bases, leaving 17 bases between them. Per germline, CDR1 MRHNA and CDR2 SNTAGT. CDR3 region: CASSDPRLPGGGYTF. CDR3 DNA sequence: TGTGCCAGCAGTGACCCGAGACTCCCGGGGGGTGGCTACACCTTC.

The rearrangement links TRBV28 to TRBJ1-5; 12 nucleotides match TRBD1. Germline V gives CDR1 MDHEN, CDR2 SYDVKM. The trim removed 4 bases at V and 5 bases at J, leaving 6 bases unmatched. The CDR3 spans 16 residues. Here the CDR3 DNA reads TGTGCCAGCAGTTCGTCCGGGACAGGGGGCGATCAGCCCCAGCATTTT. As protein: CASSSSGTGGDQPQHF.

The chain couples TRBV2 to TRBJ1-2; no reliable D call. Germline CDR1 SNHLY, CDR2 FYNNEI. The CDR3 has 12 amino acids. V shed 4 bases and J shed 8 bases, with 11 bases lying between them. This CDR3 is CASSVGGLGYTF. As DNA, the CDR3 is TGTGCCAGCAGTGTAGGCGGGTTGGGCTACACCTTC.

CDR3 in amino acids: CASSLDFYEQYF. The CDR3 coding sequence is TGTGCCAGCAGCTTGGACTTCTACGAGCAGTACTTC. The V and J genes are TRBV7-9 and TRBJ2-7; possibly TRBD2 for D (5 bases). This CDR3 region has 12 residues. Between the trimmed V and J ends, which lost 3 bases and 3 bases, there was a span of 6 bases. Germline V gives CDR1 SEHNR, CDR2 FQNEAQ (reference sequence).

This clone was picked up one time. V is TRBV5-1 and J is TRBJ1-4; a possible D gene is TRBD1 (6 bases). V was shortened by 0 bases and J by 12 bases, with 15 bases between the two germline ends. The CDR3 spans 14 residues. Germline values: CDR1 SGHRS, CDR2 YFSETQ. For the CDR3, the DNA is TGCGCCAGCAGCTTGGGCAGGGGTGCCTTGGAACTGTTTTTT. It translates to CASSLGRGALELFF.

This clone has just one count. The genes are TRBV6-5 and TRBJ2-7, with 11 positions matching TRBD2. CDR3 length equals 15 residues. Germline CDR1 and CDR2: MNHEY and SVGAGI. V was clipped by 2 bases and J by 3 bases; unmatched bases: 3. The chain's CDR3 is CASSYGTSGFYEQYF. Here the CDR3 DNA reads TGTGCCAGCAGTTACGGGACTAGCGGATTCTACGAGCAGTACTTC.

This chain links TRBV7-6 with TRBJ2-1; the match to TRBD2 covers 8 bases. CDR3 length: 18 amino acids. The ends lost 3 bases at V and 6 bases at J; junction bases unmatched: 16. Germline values: CDR1 SGHVS, CDR2 FNYEAQ. The CDR3 DNA is TGTGCCAGCAGCTTCTCCATAGAGGCTAGCGGGTCGGGCAATGAGCAGTTCTTC. This codes for CASSFSIEASGSGNEQFF.

Comment on this clone: At one of its ends the junction is not consistent with the germline gene, which may arise from a read error. This chain links TRBV7-8 with TRBJ2-7; TRBD1 matches at 8 bases. Germline V CDR1 and CDR2: SGHVS, FQNEAQ. This CDR3 has 12 residues. CDR3 bases: TGTGCCAGCAGCTTAGGGGCGACAGGGGCTTTCTTC. It encodes CASSLGATGAFF.

This chain uses TRBV27 with TRBJ1-3; 7 bases line up with TRBD1. With V trimmed by 6 bases and J by 0 bases, 8 bases remained unmatched. The CDR3 sequence is 16 residues long. The germline V gene has CDR1 MNHEY and CDR2 SMNVEV (reference sequence). The CDR3 sequence is CASRSRQGRSGNTIYF. CDR3 DNA sequence: TGTGCCAGCAGGTCCAGACAGGGCCGCTCTGGAAACACCATATATTTT.

The chain is built from TRBV21-1 and TRBJ1-2. TRBV21-1 is classified as a pseudogene. This CDR3 is built from 11 residues. The CDR3 sequence is CASSNRRGYTF. The DNA of the CDR3 is TGTGCCAGCAGCAACCGTCGGGGCTACACCTTC.

This clone was detected a few times. This chain uses TRBV5-1 with TRBJ2-2; 11 bases match TRBD2. CDR3 length equals 19 residues. Germline CDR1 SGHRS, CDR2 YFSETQ. V was clipped by 4 bases and J by 2 bases; unmatched bases: 13. The CDR3 nucleotides are TGCGCCAGCAGCCCGGGACTAGCGGACCCTATTACAAACACCGGGGAGCTGTTTTTT. Protein sequence: CASSPGLADPITNTGELFF.

The V gene is TRBV13, the J gene TRBJ2-3; the D gene is possibly TRBD2 (6 bases). V shed 6 bases and J shed 1 base, with 14 bases lying between them. This CDR3 region has 15 residues. Germline loops: CDR1 PRHDT, CDR2 FYEKMQ (reference sequence). CDR3 sequence reads: CASRDGGAGTDTQYF. The CDR3 nucleotides are TGTGCCAGCAGGGATGGAGGGGCTGGCACAGATACGCAGTATTTT. Complete variable domain (other parts from reference TRBV13 and TRBJ2-3): AAGVIQSPRHLIKEKRETATLKCYPIPRHDTVYWYQQGPGQDPQFLISFYEKMQSDKGSIPDRFSAQQFSDYHSELNMSSLELGDSALYFCASRDGGAGTDTQYFGPGTRLTVL.

The chain recombines TRBV27 with TRBJ2-7; D may be TRBD1 (5 bases). V was clipped by 1 base and J by 1 base, with 5 bases between them. The length of the CDR3 is 13 residues. Germline CDR1 MNHEY, CDR2 SMNVEV (reference sequence). CDR3 region: CASSLYRSYEQYF. The DNA of the CDR3 is TGTGCCAGCAGTTTATACAGGTCCTACGAGCAGTACTTC.

This chain uses TRBV2 with TRBJ1-2; TRBD1 agrees at 7 bases. J gave up 4 bases and V 8 bases, and 4 bases lay outside the gene matches. The CDR3 sequence is 12 residues long. Per germline, CDR1 SNHLY and CDR2 FYNNEI. This CDR3 reads CASLDRVYGYTF. CDR3 sequence (DNA): TGTGCCAGCCTAGACAGGGTCTATGGCTACACCTTC.

This clone was seen only a few times. The chain couples TRBV9 to TRBJ1-5, with D maybe TRBD1 (6 bases). V gave up 4 bases and J gave up 2 bases, with 13 bases separating them. CDR3 length: 15 amino acids. Germline V gives CDR1 SGDLS, CDR2 YYNGEE. In DNA, the CDR3 is TGTGCCAGCAGCCGTACCTCAGGGGGCAATCAGCCCCAGCATTTT. Encoded protein: CASSRTSGGNQPQHF. The entire variable domain, with the rest obtained from reference TRBV9 and TRBJ1-5, is as follows: DSGVTQTPKHLITATGQRVTLRCSPRSGDLSVYWYQQSLDQGLQFLIQYYNGEERAKGNILERFSAQQFPDLHSELNLSSLELGDSALYFCASSRTSGGNQPQHFGDGTRLSIL.

The J gene is TRBJ2-7, the V gene TRBV5-4, with D possibly matching TRBD2 (5 bases). Deletions cut 3 bases from V and 4 bases from J, with 11 bases between. Germline V gives CDR1 SGHNT, CDR2 YYREEE (reference sequence). The CDR3 length is 13 residues. CDR3 sequence reads: CASSSSGPYEQYF. For the CDR3, the DNA is TGTGCCAGCAGCTCCAGCGGCCCGTACGAGCAGTACTTC.

This chain links TRBV5-1 with TRBJ2-7; TRBD1 is a possible D gene (5 bases). The CDR3 has 15 residues. Trimming pared 2 bases from V and 4 bases from J, leaving 16 bases between. CDR1 and CDR2 (germline): SGHRS, YFSETQ. Here the CDR3 DNA reads TGCGCCAGCAGCTTCGCTGACAGCCTTGGGTACGAGCAGTACTTC. This translates into CASSFADSLGYEQYF.